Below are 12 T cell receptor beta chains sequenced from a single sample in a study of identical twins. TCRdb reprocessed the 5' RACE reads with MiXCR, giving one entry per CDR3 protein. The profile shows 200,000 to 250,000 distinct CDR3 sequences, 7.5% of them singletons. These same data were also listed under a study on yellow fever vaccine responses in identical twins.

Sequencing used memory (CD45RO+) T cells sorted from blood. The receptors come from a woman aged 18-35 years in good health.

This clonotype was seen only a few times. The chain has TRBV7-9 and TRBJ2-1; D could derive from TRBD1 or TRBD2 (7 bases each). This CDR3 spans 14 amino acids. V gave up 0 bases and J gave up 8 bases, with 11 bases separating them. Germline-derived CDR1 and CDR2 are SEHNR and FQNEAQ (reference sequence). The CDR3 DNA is TGTGCCAGCAGCTTAGCGACAGGGAGGGATGAGCAGTTCTTC. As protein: CASSLATGRDEQFF.

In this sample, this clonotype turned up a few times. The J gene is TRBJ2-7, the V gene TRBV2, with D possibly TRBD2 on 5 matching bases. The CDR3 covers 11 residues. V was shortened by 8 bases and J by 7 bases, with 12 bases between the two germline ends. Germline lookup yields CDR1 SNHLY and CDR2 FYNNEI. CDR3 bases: TGTGCCAGCGAACTAGGCGGGGAGCAGTACTTC. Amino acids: CASELGGEQYF. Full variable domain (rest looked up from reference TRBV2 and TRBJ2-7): EPEVTQTPSHQVTQMGQEVILRCVPISNHLYFYWYRQILGQKVEFLVSFYNNEISEKSEIFDDQFSVERPDGSNFTLKIRSTKLEDSAMYFCASELGGEQYFGPGTRLTVT.

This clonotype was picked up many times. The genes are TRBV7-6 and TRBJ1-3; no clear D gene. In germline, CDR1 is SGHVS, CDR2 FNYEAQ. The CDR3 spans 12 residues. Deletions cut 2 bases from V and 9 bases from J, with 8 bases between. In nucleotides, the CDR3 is TGTGCCAGCAGCTTACCTTTGGGCACCATATATTTT. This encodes CASSLPLGTIYF.

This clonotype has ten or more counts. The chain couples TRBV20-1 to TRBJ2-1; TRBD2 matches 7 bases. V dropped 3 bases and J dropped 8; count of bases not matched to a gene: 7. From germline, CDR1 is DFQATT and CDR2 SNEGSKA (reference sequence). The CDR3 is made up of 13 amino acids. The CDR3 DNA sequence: TGCAGTGCTAGGGGAGGGGTCGATTATGAGCAGTTCTTC. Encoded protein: CSARGGVDYEQFF.

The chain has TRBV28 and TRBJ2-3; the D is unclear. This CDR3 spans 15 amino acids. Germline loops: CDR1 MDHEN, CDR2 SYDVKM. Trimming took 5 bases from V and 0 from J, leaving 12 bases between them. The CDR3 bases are TGTGCCAGCAGTCTCGTAACGGACAGCACAGATACGCAGTATTTT. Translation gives CASSLVTDSTDTQYF.

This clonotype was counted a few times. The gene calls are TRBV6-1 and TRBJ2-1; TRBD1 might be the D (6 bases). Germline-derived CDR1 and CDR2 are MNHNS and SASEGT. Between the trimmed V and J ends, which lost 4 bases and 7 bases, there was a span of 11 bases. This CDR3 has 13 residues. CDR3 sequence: CASSAGTMNEQFF. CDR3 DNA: TGTGCCAGCAGTGCCGGGACAATGAATGAGCAGTTCTTC.

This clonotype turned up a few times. The CDR3 region is CASSLASGRNTEAFF. DNA of the CDR3: TGTGCCAGCAGTTTAGCGTCCGGCAGAAACACTGAAGCTTTCTTT. This chain joins TRBV12-3 or TRBV12-4 and TRBJ1-1; no clear D. V was trimmed by 0 bases and J by 2 bases, leaving 10 bases between them. CDR3 length: 15 amino acids.

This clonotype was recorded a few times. The CDR3 nucleotides read TGCAGTGCTAGCGCCCGGGACAGCACAGATACGCAGTATTTT. It is translated as CSASARDSTDTQYF. The rearrangement links TRBV20-1 to TRBJ2-3; D tentatively fits TRBD1 or TRBD2 (5 bases each). V shed 3 bases and J shed 0 bases, with 10 bases lying between them. CDR1 and CDR2 (germline): DFQATT, SNEGSKA (reference sequence). The CDR3 runs 14 residues.

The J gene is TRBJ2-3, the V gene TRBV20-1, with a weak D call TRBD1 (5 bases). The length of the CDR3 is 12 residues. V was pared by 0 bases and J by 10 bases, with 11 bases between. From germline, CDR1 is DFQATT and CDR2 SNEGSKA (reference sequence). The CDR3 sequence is CSARDQVRAQYF. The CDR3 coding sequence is TGCAGTGCTAGAGATCAGGTCAGGGCGCAGTATTTT.

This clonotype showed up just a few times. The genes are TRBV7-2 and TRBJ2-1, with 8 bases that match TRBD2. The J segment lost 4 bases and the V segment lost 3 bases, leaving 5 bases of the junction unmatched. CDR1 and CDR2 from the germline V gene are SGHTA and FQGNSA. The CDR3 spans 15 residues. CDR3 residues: CASSFIAGNYNEQFF. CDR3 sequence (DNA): TGTGCCAGCAGCTTTATAGCGGGAAATTACAATGAGCAGTTCTTC.

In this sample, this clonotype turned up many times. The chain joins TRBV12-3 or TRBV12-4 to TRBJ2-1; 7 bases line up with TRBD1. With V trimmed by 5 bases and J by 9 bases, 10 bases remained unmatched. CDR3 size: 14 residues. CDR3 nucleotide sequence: TGTGCCAGCAGTAGAGGACAGGCTTTGAGTGAGCAGTTCTTC. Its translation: CASSRGQALSEQFF.

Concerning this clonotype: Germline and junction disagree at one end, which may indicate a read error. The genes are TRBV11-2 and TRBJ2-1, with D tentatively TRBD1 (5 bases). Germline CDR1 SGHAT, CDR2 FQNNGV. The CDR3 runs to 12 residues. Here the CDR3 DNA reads TGTGCCAGCAGCCAGGGTCAGAATGAGCAGCTCTTC. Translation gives CASSQGQNEQLF.